These T cell receptor beta chains were read from a single sample in a study of shared clonotypes between healthy human individuals. Measured with immunoSEQ multiplex PCR; TCRdb has only the in-frame clones, and not every one. The table has around 500,000 clones, around 79% seen once. The sequenced sample was PBMCs. These receptors originate from a middle-aged woman in good health. Some clones in this sample may be carry-over from other donors' samples. The CDR3 runs from the conserved cysteine through the conserved F or W. A D gene is named only where the DNA matches it firmly. Clone size is given for some rows only: seen once, a few or many times, or a class if the clone is expanded.

v_call: TRBV2
clone_size: NA
d_call: TRBD2
j_call: TRBJ2-1
cdr3_nt: TGTGCCAGCAGTGAAGGACTAGCGGGAGGTAATGAGCAGTTCTTC
cdr3_aa: CASSEGLAGGNEQFF

v_call: TRBV5-1
clone_size: NA
d_call: NA
j_call: TRBJ2-3
cdr3_nt: TGCGCCAGCTACATTAGACCTGAGGCGCAGTATTTT
cdr3_aa: CASYIRPEAQYF

v_call: TRBV10-2
clone_size: NA
d_call: NA
j_call: TRBJ1-2
cdr3_nt: TGCGCCAGCAGTGAGTCAGGATCTAACTATGGCTACACCTTC
cdr3_aa: CASSESGSNYGYTF

v_call: TRBV7-9
clone_size: NA
d_call: TRBD2
j_call: TRBJ2-3
cdr3_nt: TGTGCCAGCAGCTCGACGGAGACTAGCAAGTACCCAGATACGCAGTATTTT
cdr3_aa: CASSSTETSKYPDTQYF

v_call: TRBV7-3
clone_size: NA
d_call: TRBD2
j_call: TRBJ2-7
cdr3_nt: TGTGCCAGCAGCGGTTTTAGCGGGAGCTCCTACGAGCAGTACTTC
cdr3_aa: CASSGFSGSSYEQYF

v_call: TRBV9
clone_size: NA
d_call: NA
j_call: TRBJ2-3
cdr3_nt: TGTGCCAGCAGCCAATCCAGGGGTGATACGCAGTATTTT
cdr3_aa: CASSQSRGDTQYF

v_call: TRBV7-3
clone_size: NA
d_call: NA
j_call: TRBJ2-7
cdr3_nt: TGTGCCAGCAGCTTAAGTGTGGGGCCAAACATTTTTTGCGGGCAGTACTTC
cdr3_aa: CASSLSVGPNIFCGQYF

v_call: TRBV5-1
clone_size: NA
d_call: NA
j_call: TRBJ2-7
cdr3_nt: TGCGCCAGCAGCTTAGGGGGGGCCGTCTACGAGCAGTACTTC
cdr3_aa: CASSLGGAVYEQYF

v_call: TRBV12-5
clone_size: NA
d_call: TRBD2
j_call: TRBJ2-3
cdr3_nt: TGTGCTAGTGGCATTAGCGGGGAGGTCACAGATACGCAGTATTTT
cdr3_aa: CASGISGEVTDTQYF

v_call: TRBV10-3
clone_size: few
d_call: TRBD1
j_call: TRBJ2-3
cdr3_nt: TGTGCCATCAGTAGCGGCACAGGGGCAGATACGCAGTATTTT
cdr3_aa: CAISSGTGADTQYF

v_call: TRBV5-4
clone_size: NA
d_call: TRBD2
j_call: TRBJ2-1
cdr3_nt: TGTGCCAGCAGCGCAGGGACTAGCGGGGGATACAATGAGCAGTTCTTC
cdr3_aa: CASSAGTSGGYNEQFF

v_call: TRBV18
clone_size: NA
d_call: NA
j_call: TRBJ1-1
cdr3_nt: TGTGCCAGCTCACCACGTCCAGGGTCGGAAGCCCCTGAAGCTTTCTTT
cdr3_aa: CASSPRPGSEAPEAFF

v_call: TRBV30
clone_size: once
d_call: NA
j_call: TRBJ1-1
cdr3_nt: TGTGCCTGGAGTGTAGGGCGTGGCACTGAAGCTTTCTTT
cdr3_aa: CAWSVGRGTEAFF

v_call: TRBV6-6
clone_size: few
d_call: NA
j_call: TRBJ1-1
cdr3_nt: TGTGCCAGCACCCCCGGGGGTAGATACACTGAAGCTTTCTTT
cdr3_aa: CASTPGGRYTEAFF

v_call: TRBV7-3
clone_size: NA
d_call: NA
j_call: TRBJ2-2
cdr3_nt: TGTGCCAGCAGCTTCCGAACCGGGGAGCTGTTTTTT
cdr3_aa: CASSFRTGELFF

v_call: TRBV28
clone_size: NA
d_call: NA
j_call: TRBJ2-7
cdr3_nt: TGTGCCAGCAGTCCCACCCTCGCCCCGACCTACGAGCAGTACTTC
cdr3_aa: CASSPTLAPTYEQYF

v_call: TRBV19
clone_size: once
d_call: NA
j_call: TRBJ1-1
cdr3_nt: TGTGCCAGCGGGCACAGGGAGAGGAACACTGAAGCTTTCTTT
cdr3_aa: CASGHRERNTEAFF

v_call: TRBV18
clone_size: NA
d_call: NA
j_call: TRBJ2-1
cdr3_nt: TGTGCCAGCTCAGATACTGGGGTGCGTGAGCAGTTCTTC
cdr3_aa: CASSDTGVREQFF

v_call: TRBV6-6
clone_size: NA
d_call: NA
j_call: TRBJ1-3
cdr3_nt: TGTGCCAGCAGTGAGTTTAACACCATATATTTT
cdr3_aa: CASSEFNTIYF

v_call: TRBV4-1
clone_size: NA
d_call: TRBD2
j_call: TRBJ2-4
cdr3_nt: TGCGCCAGCAGCCCGTCTGGACTAGCGGAAAACATTCAGTACTTC
cdr3_aa: CASSPSGLAENIQYF

v_call: TRBV6-1
clone_size: NA
d_call: NA
j_call: TRBJ1-4
cdr3_nt: TGTGCCAGCAGTGAAAGAGCGGGGGAAGGAGGTGAAAAACTGTTTTTT
cdr3_aa: CASSERAGEGGEKLFF

v_call: TRBV2
clone_size: NA
d_call: NA
j_call: TRBJ2-3
cdr3_nt: TGTGCCAGCAGTGACCTCCAGGGGGATACGCAGTATTTT
cdr3_aa: CASSDLQGDTQYF

v_call: TRBV29-1
clone_size: NA
d_call: TRBD1
j_call: TRBJ2-4
cdr3_nt: TGCAGCGTTGTCAGGGGACAGGGGACGGCCAAAAACATTCAGTACTTC
cdr3_aa: CSVVRGQGTAKNIQYF